What follows are 12 T cell receptor beta chains derived from one specimen sequenced in a study of PD-L1 blockade in urothelial cancer. The sample's time point: peripheral blood 6 weeks after treatment start. The repertoire was sequenced with immunoSEQ multiplex PCR; TCRdb's copy has only in-frame clones and lacks some. The sample lists tens of thousands of clones; roughly nine tenths were seen once. This sample comprised PBMCs, obtained around atezolizumab (anti-PD-L1) treatment. Source of these receptors: a man in his sixties or seventies with urothelial cancer.

The V and J genes are TRBV29-1 and TRBJ2-7; weak D call: TRBD2 (7 bases). Trimming took off 3 bases at V and 0 bases at J, with 15 bases between the two ends. The CDR3 sequence is 15 residues long. Germline CDR1 reads SQVTM; CDR2 reads ANQGSEA. The CDR3 spells CSVEAEGEGSYEQYF. The CDR3 DNA sequence: TGCAGCGTTGAGGCCGAGGGGGAGGGCTCCTACGAGCAGTACTTC.

The chain has TRBV5-5 and TRBJ2-5; D is perhaps TRBD1 (6 bases). The germline CDR1 and CDR2 sequences are SGHKS and YYEKEE (reference sequence). CDR3 size: 16 residues. V was clipped by 5 bases and J by 4 bases, with 21 bases between them. The CDR3 coding sequence is TGTGCCAGCAGTCGTGAGGGGGTATCACCGGGAGAGACCCAGTACTTC. It yields the protein CASSREGVSPGETQYF.

The chain is built from TRBV28 and TRBJ1-5, with 9 bases that match TRBD1. The CDR3 has 12 amino acids. The ends lost 6 bases at V and 6 bases at J; junction bases unmatched: 0. Germline assignment: CDR1 MDHEN and CDR2 SYDVKM. CDR3 protein: CASRQGAQPQHF. In DNA form, the CDR3 reads TGTGCCAGCAGACAGGGGGCTCAGCCCCAGCATTTT.

DNA for the CDR3: TGTGCCAGCAGCCTGACACGGCGGGCCGAGCAGTACTTC. It codes for CASSLTRRAEQYF. This chain links TRBV7-2 with TRBJ2-7, with D perhaps TRBD2 (5 bases). The CDR3 consists of 13 residues. V dropped 5 bases and J dropped 6 bases, with 14 bases sitting between them. CDR1 and CDR2 (germline): SGHTA, FQGNSA.

The chain recombines TRBV5-1 with TRBJ1-1; possible D gene TRBD1, 6 bases. The CDR3 has 13 amino acids. The germline gives CDR1 SGHRS, CDR2 YFSETQ. Trimming took 7 bases from V and 4 from J, leaving 14 bases between them. CDR3 in DNA: TGCGCCAGCGCCTCGGACAGTTTCACTGAAGCTTTCTTT. Translated, it gives CASASDSFTEAFF.

This CDR3 reads CASSPLQGSQSGNTIYF. The CDR3 region has the DNA TGTGCCAGCTCACCACTTCAGGGTTCGCAGTCTGGAAACACCATATATTTT. This chain uses TRBV18 with TRBJ1-3; D perhaps matches TRBD1 (5 bases). Germline CDR1 reads KGHSH; CDR2 reads LQKENI. This CDR3 has 17 amino acids. The V end lost 1 base, the J end lost 1 base, and 14 bases lay between the germline ends.

The chain links TRBV18 to TRBJ1-1, with no clear D. CDR3 length: 14 residues. The V end was cut by 3 bases, the J end by 1 base, with 9 bases between. CDR1 is KGHSH, CDR2 LQKENI, per germline. The CDR3 region has the DNA TGTGCCAGCTCACCCCAACGGGGGAACACTGAAGCTTTCTTT. It translates to CASSPQRGNTEAFF.

The gene calls are TRBV2 and TRBJ2-1; D is perhaps TRBD1 (5 bases). The CDR3 loop spans 15 amino acids. V lost 1 base and J lost 0, with 7 bases in between. The V gene's germline CDR1 is SNHLY and CDR2 FYNNEI. CDR3 protein: CASSEEQGSYNEQFF. For the CDR3, the DNA is TGTGCCAGCAGTGAAGAGCAGGGCTCCTACAATGAGCAGTTCTTC.

This clone was found once. The chain uses TRBV6-5 and TRBJ1-3; 7 bases agree with TRBD1. CDR1 and CDR2 (germline): MNHEY, SVGAGI. Trimming at V came to 4 bases and at J to 5 bases, leaving 8 bases not matched to a gene. CDR3 length equals 15 residues. This CDR3 is CASSSQPTGRNTIYF. DNA of the CDR3: TGTGCCAGCAGTTCGCAACCGACAGGGAGAAACACCATATATTTT.

This chain links TRBV15 with TRBJ2-7; tentative D call: TRBD2 (6 bases). The CDR3 consists of 17 residues. Per germline, CDR1 LNHNV and CDR2 YYDKDF (reference sequence). V was trimmed by 0 bases and J by 0 bases, leaving 15 bases between them. CDR3 protein: CATSREGGGMSSYEQYF. In DNA, the CDR3 is TGTGCCACCAGCAGAGAGGGCGGCGGGATGAGCTCCTACGAGCAGTACTTC.

The chain carries TRBV7-2 and TRBJ2-1, with 8 positions matching TRBD1. The CDR3 spans 15 residues. V trimming: 8 bases; J trimming: 2 bases; junction bases outside the gene matches: 8. Germline V gene data show CDR1 as SGHTA and CDR2 as FQGNSA. The CDR3 reads CASHRRDRPYNEQFF. The CDR3 DNA reads TGTGCCAGCCATAGAAGGGACAGGCCCTACAATGAGCAGTTCTTC. The full variable domain, rest sourced from reference TRBV7-2 and TRBJ2-1, is GAGVSQSPSNKVTEKGKDVELRCDPISGHTALYWYRQSLGQGLEFLIYFQGNSAPDKSGLPSDRFSAERTGGSVSTLTIQRTQQEDSAVYLCASHRRDRPYNEQFFGPGTRLTVL.

The chain uses TRBV6-5 and TRBJ2-6; the match to TRBD2 covers 7 bases. After removal of 7 bases from V and 0 bases from J, the junction contained 3 bases not matched to a gene. The CDR3 runs to 15 residues. Germline V gives CDR1 MNHEY, CDR2 SVGAGI. The CDR3 sequence is CASKAGLSGANVLTF. In DNA, the CDR3 is TGTGCCAGCAAAGCGGGGCTCTCTGGGGCCAACGTCCTGACTTTC.